This TCR beta chain comes out of a study of cytomegalovirus exposure and HLA in healthy donors. Overall study: Early release data held 75 million to 90 million unique TCRs from HLA-typed donors. Study results and limitations: Reports showed the classifier diagnosing cytomegalovirus status with high specificity and sensitivity. It is likely that the observed cluster of highly shared sequence variants was a sequencing artifact.

At the time of sampling, donors were nominally healthy, though unrecorded immune exposures were likely. As for this clone: The antigen is undetermined.

CDR3 length: 16 amino acids. The V end was cut by 3 bases, the J end by 0 bases, with 14 bases between. Looked up from germline, CDR1 is MNHEY and CDR2 is SMNVEV (reference sequence). It was with 60 Vbeta and 13 Jbeta primers that the PCR ran. Here immunoSEQ multiplex PCR was the method, and the copy in TCRdb shows in-frame clones only, minus some. The table includes about 120,000 clones, around 85% detected once. The chain joins TRBV27 to TRBJ1-1, with D uncertain. The receptor was isolated from a man aged 40-50 years in good health and CMV-seronegative. Sequencing was carried out using PBMCs. The CDR3 reads CASSFYRGDLNTEAFF. The CDR3 DNA reads TGTGCCAGCAGTTTCTACCGCGGGGATCTGAACACTGAAGCTTTCTTT.